What follows are 27 T cell receptor beta chains derived from one specimen sequenced in a study of shared clonotypes between healthy human individuals. Produced via immunoSEQ multiplex PCR; TCRdb's table is partial and in-frame only. Altogether about 680,000 clones are present, 60% to 80% being singletons, with the ten largest covering about 1.8%. The sample was memory CD4+ T cells sorted from blood. Sample subset: CD45RA-negative fraction. The source is a woman in her twenties or thirties in good health.

This rearrangement joins TRBV11-2 to TRBJ1-1; D call uncertain. The V and J ends lost 5 bases and 1 base respectively, with 11 bases between them. The CDR3 extends over 14 amino acids. CDR1 and CDR2 (germline): SGHAT, FQNNGV. CDR3: CASSPRWANTEAFF. Written as DNA, the CDR3 is TGTGCCAGCAGCCCTAGGTGGGCGAACACTGAAGCTTTCTTT.

J is TRBJ2-5 and V is TRBV5-5; D remains unclear. Germline lookup yields CDR1 SGHKS and CDR2 YYEKEE (reference sequence). Trimming stripped 5 bases from V and 0 bases from J, with 5 bases between. The CDR3 runs to 12 residues. The CDR3, as DNA: TGTGCCAGCAGATCGTACCAAGAGACCCAGTACTTC. This codes for CASRSYQETQYF.

This clone turned up a few times. The chain joins TRBV30 to TRBJ1-5; D may be TRBD1 (5 bases). The V and J ends lost 4 bases and 3 bases respectively, with 16 bases between them. CDR1 is GTSNPN and CDR2 is SVGIG in the germline V gene (reference sequence). The CDR3 runs to 15 residues. DNA of the CDR3: TGTGCCTGGACCCAGGGTAAGGGGAACAATCAGCCCCAGCATTTT. Its protein product is CAWTQGKGNNQPQHF.

The chain employs TRBV7-2 and TRBJ2-7; 9 bases line up with TRBD1. The CDR3 is 15 amino acids. CDR1 and CDR2 (germline): SGHTA, FQGNSA. J was trimmed by 2 bases and V by 1 base; bases with no gene match: 3. The CDR3 nucleotides read TGTGCCAGCAGCTTAGACAGGACAGGGGCCTACGAGCAGTACTTC. Residues: CASSLDRTGAYEQYF.

The genes are TRBV5-1 and TRBJ1-1; D unresolved. V lost 0 bases to trimming and J lost 8 bases, with 8 bases between them. Germline V gene lookup returns CDR1 SGHRS and CDR2 YFSETQ. There are 12 residues in the CDR3. CDR3 sequence: CASSLDGQEAFF. The CDR3 DNA sequence: TGCGCCAGCAGCTTGGATGGCCAGGAAGCTTTCTTT.

The rearrangement joins TRBV19 to TRBJ2-1, with TRBD1 matching over 8 bases. J was trimmed by 6 bases and V by 0 bases; bases with no gene match: 1. Germline V gene sequence: CDR1 LNHDA, CDR2 SQIVND (reference sequence). The CDR3 is 14 amino acids. For the CDR3, the DNA is TGTGCCAGTAGTATAGAACAGGGGGGCAATGAGCAGTTCTTC. Amino acids: CASSIEQGGNEQFF. Together with reference TRBV19 and TRBJ2-1, the CDR3 gives the full variable domain: DGGITQSPKYLFRKEGQNVTLSCEQNLNHDAMYWYRQDPGQGLRLIYYSQIVNDFQKGDIAEGYSVSREKKESFPLTVTSAQKNPTAFYLCASSIEQGGNEQFFGPGTRLTVL.

The chain is built from TRBV19 and TRBJ1-2; D remains ambiguous. Trimming pared 6 bases from V and 5 bases from J, leaving 7 bases between. CDR1 LNHDA and CDR2 SQIVND come from the germline V gene (reference sequence). The CDR3 consists of 11 residues. The CDR3 spells CASRMEYGYTF. The CDR3 nucleotides are TGTGCCAGTAGAATGGAGTATGGCTACACCTTC.

This chain links TRBV5-4 with TRBJ2-7; 14 bases line up with TRBD2. V lost 2 bases to trimming and J lost 3 bases; unmatched junction nucleotides: 7. The germline V gene has CDR1 SGHNT and CDR2 YYREEE (reference sequence). The CDR3 has 17 residues. CDR3 region: CASSFGTSGSLSYEQYF. CDR3 DNA: TGTGCCAGCAGCTTTGGGACTAGCGGGAGCCTCAGCTACGAGCAGTACTTC.

This chain connects TRBV27 to TRBJ2-7; TRBD2 agrees at 9 bases. This CDR3 spans 16 amino acids. V shed 5 bases, J shed 4 bases, and the junction held 12 bases outside the gene matches. The germline V gene has CDR1 MNHEY and CDR2 SMNVEV (reference sequence). CDR3: CASSPTGGGRDYEQYF. The CDR3 nucleotides are TGTGCCAGCAGTCCCACCGGGGGCGGGAGGGATTACGAGCAGTACTTC.

This clone was detected ten times or more. The J gene is TRBJ1-5, the V gene TRBV11-2; 7 nucleotides match TRBD1. Looked up from germline, CDR1 is SGHAT and CDR2 is FQNNGV. This CDR3 comprises 16 residues. The V gene end was trimmed by 2 bases and the J gene end by 1 base; junction bases not matched to a gene: 5. This chain's CDR3 is CASSLYRGRSNQPQHF. The CDR3, as DNA: TGTGCCAGCAGCTTATACAGGGGAAGGAGCAATCAGCCCCAGCATTTT.

This chain connects TRBV2 to TRBJ2-7; D not resolved. Trimming left V 7 bases short and J 7 bases short, with 14 bases between. This CDR3 contains 12 residues. The germline gives CDR1 SNHLY, CDR2 FYNNEI. CDR3 region: CASNGYRREQYF. In nucleotides, the CDR3 is TGTGCCAGCAATGGGTATCGGCGAGAGCAGTACTTC.

The chain carries TRBV5-1 and TRBJ1-2; TRBD1 aligns across 8 bases. The ends lost 4 bases at V and 6 bases at J; junction bases unmatched: 2. Germline V gives CDR1 SGHRS, CDR2 YFSETQ. This CDR3 has 12 amino acids. This chain's CDR3 is CASSRQGNGYTF. Written as DNA, the CDR3 is TGCGCCAGCAGCCGACAGGGGAATGGCTACACCTTC.

The chain couples TRBV5-1 to TRBJ2-2; 11 bases match TRBD2. Germline trimming cut 2 bases from V and 6 bases from J; bases unmatched to any gene: 6. The length of the CDR3 is 16 residues. Germline V gives CDR1 SGHRS, CDR2 YFSETQ. Here the CDR3 DNA reads TGCGCCAGCAGCTTAACTAGCGGGAGCGGGTCCGGGGAGCTGTTTTTT. This encodes CASSLTSGSGSGELFF.

The rearrangement joins TRBV2 to TRBJ2-7; 8 bases are shared with TRBD1. V trimming: 6 bases; J trimming: 7 bases; junction bases outside the gene matches: 11. The germline gives CDR1 SNHLY, CDR2 FYNNEI. The CDR3 covers 14 residues. The CDR3 reads CASRSGTGQPEQYF. The DNA for the CDR3 is TGTGCCAGCAGGTCCGGGACAGGACAGCCGGAGCAGTACTTC.

The chain has TRBV6-1 and TRBJ1-1, with TRBD1 matching over 9 bases. V lost 6 bases to trimming and J lost 7 bases; unmatched junction nucleotides: 6. CDR3 length equals 13 residues. Germline V lookup: CDR1 MNHNS, CDR2 SASEGT. The CDR3 sequence: CASRRTGEIEAFF. The CDR3 DNA reads as TGTGCCAGCAGACGGACAGGGGAGATTGAAGCTTTCTTT.

The chain has TRBV19 and TRBJ2-2; D remains unclear. Germline assignment: CDR1 LNHDA and CDR2 SQIVND (reference sequence). This CDR3 is 14 amino acids long. CDR3 sequence: CALGSTGNTGELFF. DNA of the CDR3: TGTGCTCTTGGAAGCACCGGGAACACCGGGGAGCTGTTTTTT.

The chain joins TRBV29-1 to TRBJ1-2; perhaps TRBD1 as D (5 bases). CDR1 and CDR2 from the germline V gene are SQVTM and ANQGSEA. The CDR3 is made up of 11 amino acids. The ends were cut back, 4 bases at V and 7 bases at J, with 10 bases in the middle. The CDR3 protein is CSVGGVGGYTF. The CDR3 nucleotides are TGCAGCGTTGGAGGGGTAGGTGGCTACACCTTC.

J is TRBJ1-5 and V is TRBV7-2; tentative D call: TRBD1 (6 bases). Deletions cut 1 base from V and 6 bases from J, with 13 bases between. The germline V gene has CDR1 SGHTA and CDR2 FQGNSA. This CDR3 has 15 residues. The CDR3: CASSLVGAMGQPQHF. CDR3 nucleotides: TGTGCCAGCAGCTTAGTGGGGGCGATGGGTCAGCCCCAGCATTTT.

The chain employs TRBV5-4 and TRBJ1-1; tentatively, D is TRBD1 (5 bases). Germline V gene lookup returns CDR1 SGHNT and CDR2 YYREEE (reference sequence). The CDR3 is 14 amino acids. V dropped 4 bases and J dropped 6 bases, with 16 bases sitting between them. In DNA, the CDR3 is TGTGCCAGCAGCATCGGACCGCTCAGGGCTGAAGCTTTCTTT. It encodes CASSIGPLRAEAFF.

This chain joins TRBV6-5 and TRBJ1-4, with D possibly matching TRBD1 (5 bases). Per the germline V gene, CDR1 is MNHEY and CDR2 is SVGAGI. Trimming cost V 6 bases and J 8 bases, with 13 bases left between them. The CDR3 loop spans 13 amino acids. CDR3 sequence: CASSGRGREKLFF. CDR3 DNA sequence: TGTGCCAGCAGCGGGAGGGGCAGGGAAAAACTGTTTTTT.

In this sample, this clone turned up a few times. The rearrangement links TRBV5-1 to TRBJ2-1, with 8 bases aligning to TRBD2. This CDR3 spans 16 amino acids. The V gene end was trimmed by 4 bases and the J gene end by 10 bases; junction bases not matched to a gene: 16. Per germline, CDR1 SGHRS and CDR2 YFSETQ. CDR3 nucleotide sequence: TGCGCCAGCAGCCCGGGGGCCGGGAGGGCCTCTATGGAGCAGTTCTTC. Its translation is CASSPGAGRASMEQFF.

The rearrangement joins TRBV28 to TRBJ1-5; maybe TRBD1 (5 bases). V lost 7 bases and J lost 5, with 15 bases in between. The CDR3 spans 14 residues. From germline, CDR1 is MDHEN and CDR2 SYDVKM. CDR3 protein: CASKASGLHQPQHF. The CDR3 DNA follows: TGTGCCAGCAAAGCCTCAGGGCTTCATCAGCCCCAGCATTTT.

On this clone: Within the sample, other DNA sequences also encode this same CDR3. V is TRBV5-1 and J is TRBJ2-2; D is possibly TRBD1 (6 bases). Germline lookup yields CDR1 SGHRS and CDR2 YFSETQ. The CDR3 has 14 amino acids. V was clipped by 4 bases and J by 2 bases, with 9 bases between them. The CDR3, as DNA: TGCGCCAGCAGCCTGACAGGCAACACCGGGGAGCTGTTTTTT. It is translated as CASSLTGNTGELFF.

In this sample, this clone turned up a few times. Other DNA variants within this sample encode the same CDR3. The chain couples TRBV18 to TRBJ2-5; D gene uncertain. Germline CDR1 and CDR2: KGHSH and LQKENI. V was cut by 4 bases and J by 2 bases, with 5 bases left in between. There are 12 residues in the CDR3. The CDR3 here is CASSQAQETQYF. The CDR3 DNA follows: TGTGCCAGCTCACAGGCTCAAGAGACCCAGTACTTC. Supplemented by reference TRBV18 and TRBJ2-5, the full variable domain reads NAGVMQNPRHLVRRRGQEARLRCSPMKGHSHVYWYRQLPEEGLKFMVYLQKENIIDESGMPKERFSAEFPKEGPSILRIQQVVRGDSAAYFCASSQAQETQYFGPGTRLLVL.

This clone was detected once. The genes are TRBV7-9 and TRBJ2-6; 10 bases are shared with TRBD1. Germline lookup yields CDR1 SEHNR and CDR2 FQNEAQ (reference sequence). Trimming removed 4 bases from V and 4 bases from J; junction bases left unmatched: 7. There are 17 residues in the CDR3. CDR3 coding DNA: TGTGCCAGCAGCTCTCCCGGGACAGGGGACGGGGCCAACGTCCTGACTTTC. It translates to CASSSPGTGDGANVLTF. The full variable domain, its missing parts supplied by reference TRBV7-9 and TRBJ2-6, is DTGVSQNPRHKITKRGQNVTFRCDPISEHNRLYWYRQTLGQGPEFLTYFQNEAQLEKSRLLSDRFSAERPKGSFSTLEIQRTEQGDSAMYLCASSSPGTGDGANVLTFGAGSRLTVL.

The V call is TRBV19, the J call TRBJ2-1; 7 positions agree with TRBD2. There are 16 residues in the CDR3. J was trimmed by 4 bases and V by 4 bases; bases with no gene match: 10. Germline V gene lookup returns CDR1 LNHDA and CDR2 SQIVND (reference sequence). CDR3 in amino acids: CASSRMASGVYNEQFF. The CDR3 DNA follows: TGTGCCAGTAGTAGGATGGCTAGCGGCGTTTACAATGAGCAGTTCTTC.

The J gene is TRBJ2-7, the V gene TRBV6-5; D is ambiguous. Germline V gives CDR1 MNHEY, CDR2 SVGAGI. V was shortened by 0 bases and J by 6 bases, with 12 bases between the two germline ends. This CDR3 spans 14 amino acids. CDR3 sequence: CASSYSSYMAEQYF. The CDR3 DNA follows: TGTGCCAGCAGTTACTCGTCTTACATGGCCGAGCAGTACTTC.